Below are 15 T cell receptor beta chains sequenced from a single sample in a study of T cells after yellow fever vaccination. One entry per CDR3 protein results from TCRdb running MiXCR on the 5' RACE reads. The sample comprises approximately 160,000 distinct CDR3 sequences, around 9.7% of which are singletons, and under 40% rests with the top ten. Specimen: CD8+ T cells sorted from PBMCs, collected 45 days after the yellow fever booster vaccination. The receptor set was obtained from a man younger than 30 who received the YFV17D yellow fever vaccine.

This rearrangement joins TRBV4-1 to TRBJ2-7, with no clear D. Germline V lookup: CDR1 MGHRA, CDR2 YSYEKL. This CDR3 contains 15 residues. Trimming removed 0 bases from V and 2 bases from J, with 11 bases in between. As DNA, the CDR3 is TGCGCCAGCAGCCAAGAGCAGGTGGCGGCCTACGAGCAGTACTTC. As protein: CASSQEQVAAYEQYF.

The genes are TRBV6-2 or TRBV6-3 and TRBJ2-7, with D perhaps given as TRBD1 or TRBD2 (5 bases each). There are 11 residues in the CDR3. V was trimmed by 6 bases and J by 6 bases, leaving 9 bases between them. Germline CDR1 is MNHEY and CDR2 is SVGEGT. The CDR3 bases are TGTGCCAGCAGGTGGGACCTCGAGCAGTACTTC. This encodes CASRWDLEQYF.

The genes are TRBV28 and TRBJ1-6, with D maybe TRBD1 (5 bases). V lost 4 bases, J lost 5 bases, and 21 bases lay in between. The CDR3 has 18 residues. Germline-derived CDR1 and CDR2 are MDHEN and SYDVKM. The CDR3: CASSSPDVVRADNSPLHF. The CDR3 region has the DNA TGTGCCAGCAGTTCCCCAGACGTAGTCAGGGCGGATAATTCACCCCTCCACTTT.

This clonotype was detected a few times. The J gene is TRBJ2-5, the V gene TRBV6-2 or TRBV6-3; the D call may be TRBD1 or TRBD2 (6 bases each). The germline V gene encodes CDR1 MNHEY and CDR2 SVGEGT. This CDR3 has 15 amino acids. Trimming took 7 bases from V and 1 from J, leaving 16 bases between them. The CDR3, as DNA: TGTGCCAGCACTCCGTGGGGGGCCTCCCAAGAGACCCAGTACTTC. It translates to CASTPWGASQETQYF.

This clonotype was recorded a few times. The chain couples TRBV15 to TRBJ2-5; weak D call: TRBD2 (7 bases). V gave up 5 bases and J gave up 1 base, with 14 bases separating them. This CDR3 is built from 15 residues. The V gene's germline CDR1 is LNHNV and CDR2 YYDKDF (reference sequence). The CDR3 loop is CATSGLRGAQETQYF. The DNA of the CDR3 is TGTGCCACCAGCGGCCTCCGGGGGGCCCAAGAGACCCAGTACTTC.

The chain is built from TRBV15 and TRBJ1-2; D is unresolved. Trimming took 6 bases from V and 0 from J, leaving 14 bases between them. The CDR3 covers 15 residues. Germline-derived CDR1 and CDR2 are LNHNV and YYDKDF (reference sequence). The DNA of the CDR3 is TGTGCCACCAGTCCAAGGACTTGGACTAACTATGGCTACACCTTC. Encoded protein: CATSPRTWTNYGYTF. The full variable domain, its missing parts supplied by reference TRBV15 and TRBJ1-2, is DAMVIQNPRYQVTQFGKPVTLSCSQTLNHNVMYWYQQKSSQAPKLLFHYYDKDFNNEADTPDNFQSRRPNTSFCFLDIRSPGLGDTAMYLCATSPRTWTNYGYTFGSGTRLTVV.

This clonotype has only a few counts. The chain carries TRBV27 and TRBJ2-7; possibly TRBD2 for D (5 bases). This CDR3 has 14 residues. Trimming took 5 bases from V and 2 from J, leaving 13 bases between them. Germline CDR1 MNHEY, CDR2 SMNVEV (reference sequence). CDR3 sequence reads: CASSQESGPYEQYF. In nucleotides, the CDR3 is TGTGCCAGCAGTCAAGAGAGCGGACCCTACGAGCAGTACTTC.

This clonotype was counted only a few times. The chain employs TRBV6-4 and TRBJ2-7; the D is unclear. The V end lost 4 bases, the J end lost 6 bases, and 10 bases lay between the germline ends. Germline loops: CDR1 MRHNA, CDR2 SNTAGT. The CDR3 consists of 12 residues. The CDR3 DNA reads TGTGCCAGCAGTGCAACGTCGAGCGAGCAGTACGTC. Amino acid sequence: CASSATSSEQYV.

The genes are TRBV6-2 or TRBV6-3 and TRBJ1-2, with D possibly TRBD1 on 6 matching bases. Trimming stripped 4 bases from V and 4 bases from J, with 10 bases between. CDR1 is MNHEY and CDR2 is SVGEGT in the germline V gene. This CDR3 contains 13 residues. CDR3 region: CASSSTGIYGYTF. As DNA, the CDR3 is TGTGCCAGCAGTTCTACAGGGATCTATGGCTACACCTTC.

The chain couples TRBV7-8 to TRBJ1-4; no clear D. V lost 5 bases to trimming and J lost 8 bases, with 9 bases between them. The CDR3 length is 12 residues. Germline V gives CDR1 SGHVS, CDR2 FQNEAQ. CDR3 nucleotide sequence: TGTGCCAGCAGCACCGGAGGGGAAAAACTGTTTTTT. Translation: CASSTGGEKLFF.

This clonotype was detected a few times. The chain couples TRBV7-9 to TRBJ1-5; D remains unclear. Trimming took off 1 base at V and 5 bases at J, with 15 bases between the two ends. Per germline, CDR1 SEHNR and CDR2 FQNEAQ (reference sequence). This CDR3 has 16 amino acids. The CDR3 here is CASSLGSKGTHQPQHF. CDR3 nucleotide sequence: TGTGCCAGCAGCTTAGGGTCGAAAGGTACCCATCAGCCCCAGCATTTT.

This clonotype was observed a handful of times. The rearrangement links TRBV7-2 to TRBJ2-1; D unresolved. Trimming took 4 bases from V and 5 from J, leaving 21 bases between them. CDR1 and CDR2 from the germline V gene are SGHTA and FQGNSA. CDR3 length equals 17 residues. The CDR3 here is CASSYPGARVTHNEQFF. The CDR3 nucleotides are TGTGCCAGCAGCTACCCAGGCGCCCGGGTGACTCACAATGAGCAGTTCTTC. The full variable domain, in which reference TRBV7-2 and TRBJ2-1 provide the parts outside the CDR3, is GAGVSQSPSNKVTEKGKDVELRCDPISGHTALYWYRQSLGQGLEFLIYFQGNSAPDKSGLPSDRFSAERTGGSVSTLTIQRTQQEDSAVYLCASSYPGARVTHNEQFFGPGTRLTVL.

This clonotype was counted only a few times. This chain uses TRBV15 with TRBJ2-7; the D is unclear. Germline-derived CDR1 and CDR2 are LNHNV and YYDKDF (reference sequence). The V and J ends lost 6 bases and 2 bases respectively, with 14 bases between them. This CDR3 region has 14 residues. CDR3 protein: CATRGDTGTYEQYF. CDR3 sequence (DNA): TGTGCCACCAGAGGTGACACCGGAACCTACGAGCAGTACTTC.

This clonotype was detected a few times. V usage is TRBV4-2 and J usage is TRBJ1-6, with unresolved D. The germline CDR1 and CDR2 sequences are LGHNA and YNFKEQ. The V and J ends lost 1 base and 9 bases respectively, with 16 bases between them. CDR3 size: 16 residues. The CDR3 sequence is CASSQVGREPISPLHF. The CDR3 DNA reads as TGTGCCAGCAGCCAAGTCGGGAGGGAGCCAATTTCACCCCTCCACTTT.

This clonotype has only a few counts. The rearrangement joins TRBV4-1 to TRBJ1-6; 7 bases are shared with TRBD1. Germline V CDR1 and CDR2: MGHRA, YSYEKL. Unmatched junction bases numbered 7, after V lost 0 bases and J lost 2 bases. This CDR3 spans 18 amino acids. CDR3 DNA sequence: TGCGCCAGCAGCCAAGATTTACAGGGGAGCGCCTATAATTCACCCCTCCACTTT. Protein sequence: CASSQDLQGSAYNSPLHF.